This is a list of T cell receptor beta chains from one sample in a study of OX40 agonist ivuxolimab in advanced cancers. The protocol was immunoSEQ multiplex PCR, while the TCRdb copy is restricted to in-frame clones and leaves out a portion. This sample has about 80,000 clones, with around 90% found just once. The sample in question was CD4+ or CD8+ T cells sorted from blood, obtained in a trial of the OX40 agonist ivuxolimab. These receptors were obtained from an adult with an advanced solid tumor such as melanoma, head and neck, liver or kidney cancer. Both conserved end residues are part of each CDR3. The order of the fields is J gene, clone size, V gene, D gene, CDR3 protein, CDR3 DNA. A D gene is named only where the DNA matches it firmly. Size tells how often a clone was seen (once, few, many) or the class of an expanded clone, and some rows leave it out.

J: TRBJ2-7; size: .; V: TRBV5-6; D: TRBD1; CDR3: CASSLGDRGTYEQYF; DNA: TGTGCCAGCAGCTTGGGGGACAGGGGTACCTACGAGCAGTACTTC
J: TRBJ2-2; size: few; V: TRBV5-1; D: TRBD1; CDR3: CASSETGARTGELFF; DNA: TGCGCCAGCAGCGAGACAGGGGCGCGGACCGGGGAGCTGTTTTTT
J: TRBJ2-5; size: .; V: TRBV15; D: .; CDR3: CATWKDGWETQYF; DNA: TGTGCCACCTGGAAAGACGGTTGGGAGACCCAGTACTTC
J: TRBJ2-1; size: .; V: TRBV10-3; D: TRBD2; CDR3: CAISGLRGRGIYNEQFF; DNA: TGTGCCATCTCTGGTCTCCGCGGGAGGGGGATCTACAATGAGCAGTTCTTC
J: TRBJ2-1; size: .; V: TRBV5-4; D: TRBD1; CDR3: CASSSDRANEQFF; DNA: TGTGCCAGCAGCTCGGACAGGGCCAATGAGCAGTTCTTC
J: TRBJ2-2; size: .; V: TRBV2; D: .; CDR3: CASRDQGINTGELFF; DNA: TGTGCCAGCAGGGACCAGGGTATAAACACCGGGGAGCTGTTTTTT
J: TRBJ2-1; size: .; V: TRBV29-1; D: TRBD2; CDR3: CSVGRVPAREIAYNEQFF; DNA: TGCAGCGTGGGAAGAGTACCAGCGCGGGAGATAGCCTACAATGAGCAGTTCTTC
J: TRBJ1-1; size: .; V: TRBV19; D: TRBD1; CDR3: CASSIVYRGDTEAFF; DNA: TGTGCCAGTAGTATTGTGTACAGGGGGGACACTGAAGCTTTCTTT
J: TRBJ1-2; size: .; V: TRBV5-1; D: .; CDR3: CASSFKIGAAGYTF; DNA: TGCGCCAGCAGCTTCAAAATTGGGGCAGCCGGCTACACCTTC
J: TRBJ2-2; size: once; V: TRBV30; D: TRBD1; CDR3: CAWSWDRGQVDTGELFF; DNA: TGTGCCTGGAGTTGGGACAGGGGGCAGGTAGACACCGGGGAGCTGTTTTTT
J: TRBJ1-1; size: .; V: TRBV14; D: .; CDR3: CASSPESVLGGTEAFF; DNA: TGTGCCAGCAGCCCTGAATCAGTCCTCGGGGGGACTGAAGCTTTCTTT
J: TRBJ2-1; size: .; V: TRBV10-1; D: TRBD2; CDR3: CASSESTSGRIKGNEQFF; DNA: TGCGCCAGCAGTGAGTCGACTAGCGGGAGAATCAAGGGGAATGAGCAGTTCTTC
J: TRBJ2-6; size: once; V: TRBV11-2; D: .; CDR3: CASKPDYTSGANVLTF; DNA: TGTGCCAGCAAGCCTGACTATACCTCTGGGGCCAACGTCCTGACTTTC
J: TRBJ2-6; size: .; V: TRBV5-1; D: TRBD2; CDR3: CASSFGGRAGGANVLTF; DNA: TGCGCCAGCAGCTTCGGCGGGAGGGCCGGTGGGGCCAACGTCCTGACTTTC
J: TRBJ1-4; size: .; V: TRBV18; D: TRBD1; CDR3: CASSPGQGFGEKLFF; DNA: TGTGCCAGCTCGCCGGGACAGGGGTTCGGTGAAAAACTGTTTTTT
J: TRBJ1-3; size: once; V: TRBV7-8; D: .; CDR3: CASSWGGLSGNTIYF; DNA: TGTGCCAGCTCCTGGGGTGGGCTCTCTGGAAACACCATATATTTT
J: TRBJ2-1; size: .; V: TRBV19; D: .; CDR3: CASSINSGDRGNEQFF; DNA: TGTGCCAGTAGTATAAACTCGGGGGATAGGGGAAATGAGCAGTTCTTC
J: TRBJ2-3; size: .; V: TRBV5-4; D: TRBD1; CDR3: CASSPWDRGLGTDTQYF; DNA: TGTGCCAGCAGCCCATGGGACAGGGGGCTCGGCACAGATACGCAGTATTTT
J: TRBJ2-7; size: few; V: TRBV30; D: .; CDR3: CAWSSGLKSYEQYF; DNA: TGTGCCTGGAGTTCCGGACTGAAGTCCTACGAGCAGTACTTC
J: TRBJ1-1; size: .; V: TRBV18; D: TRBD1; CDR3: CASSLGQGPEAFF; DNA: TGTGCCAGCTCACTCGGACAGGGGCCTGAAGCTTTCTTT
J: TRBJ2-1; size: .; V: TRBV5-1; D: .; CDR3: CASSLLRAYNEQFF; DNA: TGCGCCAGCAGCTTGTTGAGGGCCTACAATGAGCAGTTCTTC
J: TRBJ2-7; size: .; V: TRBV4-1; D: .; CDR3: CASSQGFRDEQYF; DNA: TGCGCCAGCAGCCAAGGATTTCGAGACGAGCAGTACTTC
J: TRBJ2-6; size: .; V: TRBV5-1; D: .; CDR3: CASSLSTRPGANVLTF; DNA: TGCGCCAGCAGCTTATCTACCCGGCCTGGGGCCAACGTCCTGACTTTC
J: TRBJ2-3; size: .; V: TRBV5-4; D: TRBD2; CDR3: CASRGLDTDTQYF; DNA: TGTGCCAGCAGGGGACTAGACACAGATACGCAGTATTTT
J: TRBJ1-2; size: .; V: TRBV28; D: .; CDR3: CASSTLTGPRLSGYTF; DNA: TGTGCCAGCAGCACCCTAACAGGGCCTCGGTTGAGCGGCTACACCTTC
J: TRBJ1-1; size: .; V: TRBV4-1; D: .; CDR3: CASSLNLLMNTEAFF; DNA: TGCGCCAGCAGCCTGAATCTTCTTATGAACACTGAAGCTTTCTTT
J: TRBJ2-1; size: once; V: TRBV19; D: TRBD2; CDR3: CASSPWVGGAGLEQFF; DNA: TGTGCCAGCTCCCCCTGGGTCGGGGGGGCGGGTCTAGAGCAGTTCTTC
J: TRBJ1-1; size: .; V: TRBV25-1; D: .; CDR3: CASRSPGNRNTEAFF; DNA: TGTGCCAGCAGATCCCCCGGCAACCGGAACACTGAAGCTTTCTTT
J: TRBJ2-2; size: .; V: TRBV21-1; D: .; CDR3: CASSKESRERNTGELFF; DNA: TGTGCCAGCAGCAAAGAATCCAGGGAAAGGAACACCGGGGAGCTGTTTTTT
J: TRBJ2-3; size: .; V: TRBV10-1; D: .; CDR3: CASSVKVLGAQYF; DNA: TGCGCCAGCAGTGTGAAGGTCCTGGGCGCGCAGTATTTT
J: TRBJ2-2; size: .; V: TRBV11-2; D: TRBD1; CDR3: CASSPWTGANGELFF; DNA: TGTGCCAGCAGCCCGTGGACAGGGGCTAACGGGGAGCTGTTTTTT
J: TRBJ2-1; size: .; V: TRBV14; D: TRBD1; CDR3: CASSQPTGRHNEQFF; DNA: TGTGCCAGCAGCCAACCGACAGGGCGACACAATGAGCAGTTCTTC
J: TRBJ2-7; size: .; V: TRBV18; D: .; CDR3: CASSPPSQAFYEQYF; DNA: TGTGCCAGCTCACCACCGAGCCAGGCTTTCTACGAGCAGTACTTC
J: TRBJ1-1; size: few; V: TRBV5-1; D: .; CDR3: CASSLSQGPNTEAFF; DNA: TGCGCCAGCAGCTTGTCACAAGGCCCGAACACTGAAGCTTTCTTT
J: TRBJ1-2; size: .; V: TRBV7-9; D: .; CDR3: CASSLDGTNYGYTF; DNA: TGTGCCAGCAGCTTGGACGGAACGAACTATGGCTACACCTTC
J: TRBJ2-7; size: .; V: TRBV28; D: .; CDR3: CASSLISHEQYF; DNA: TGTGCCAGCAGTTTAATTTCCCACGAGCAGTACTTC
J: TRBJ2-3; size: once; V: TRBV2; D: TRBD1; CDR3: CASSVFRGLSTDTQYF; DNA: TGTGCCAGCAGTGTCTTCAGGGGGCTTAGCACAGATACGCAGTATTTT
J: TRBJ2-2; size: .; V: TRBV7-2; D: .; CDR3: CASSRGVNTGELFF; DNA: TGTGCCAGCAGCCGCGGAGTTAACACCGGGGAGCTGTTTTTT
J: TRBJ2-2; size: .; V: TRBV7-2; D: .; CDR3: CASSLDGSTGELFF; DNA: TGTGCCAGCAGCTTAGACGGTAGCACCGGGGAGCTGTTTTTT
J: TRBJ1-3; size: once; V: TRBV5-4; D: .; CDR3: CASSLVGGSGNTIYF; DNA: TGTGCCAGCAGCTTGGTTGGGGGTTCTGGAAACACCATATATTTT
J: TRBJ2-1; size: .; V: TRBV30; D: TRBD2; CDR3: CAWVRGRGAYNEQFF; DNA: TGTGCCTGGGTCCGAGGGCGGGGGGCCTACAATGAGCAGTTCTTC
J: TRBJ2-6; size: once; V: TRBV27; D: .; CDR3: CASTLRGVSGANVLTF; DNA: TGTGCCAGCACCCTCAGGGGGGTTTCTGGGGCCAACGTCCTGACTTTC
J: TRBJ2-7; size: .; V: TRBV6-1; D: .; CDR3: CASSETLGTQNYEQYF; DNA: TGTGCCAGCAGTGAAACCTTAGGGACTCAGAACTACGAGCAGTACTTC
J: TRBJ2-7; size: .; V: TRBV6-1; D: .; CDR3: CASIPRLGSLYEQYF; DNA: TGTGCCAGCATCCCGAGGCTGGGGTCCCTCTACGAGCAGTACTTC
J: TRBJ2-3; size: .; V: TRBV4-1; D: .; CDR3: CASSHVPTRTDTQYF; DNA: TGCGCCAGCAGCCACGTCCCGACTAGAACAGATACGCAGTATTTT
J: TRBJ2-3; size: .; V: TRBV6-5; D: .; CDR3: CASSYVPFGEADTQYF; DNA: TGTGCCAGCAGTTACGTCCCCTTCGGGGAGGCAGATACGCAGTATTTT
J: TRBJ2-7; size: .; V: TRBV10-3; D: .; CDR3: CAISESMGAGEQYF; DNA: TGTGCCATCAGTGAGTCAATGGGGGCGGGGGAGCAGTACTTC
J: TRBJ1-1; size: .; V: TRBV6-1; D: .; CDR3: CASSTGIEAFF; DNA: TGTGCCAGCAGTACGGGGATAGAAGCTTTCTTT
J: TRBJ2-7; size: .; V: TRBV6-6; D: .; CDR3: CASSYSSYNYEQYF; DNA: TGTGCCAGCAGTTACTCGAGCTATAACTACGAGCAGTACTTC
J: TRBJ2-1; size: .; V: TRBV19; D: TRBD2; CDR3: CASTGLAGSRGSEQFF; DNA: TGTGCCAGCACCGGACTAGCGGGATCAAGAGGTTCTGAGCAGTTCTTC
J: TRBJ1-4; size: .; V: TRBV29-1; D: .; CDR3: CSVEELGNEKLFF; DNA: TGCAGCGTTGAAGAATTAGGTAATGAAAAACTGTTTTTT
J: TRBJ2-2; size: .; V: TRBV15; D: .; CDR3: CATSRQANTGELFF; DNA: TGTGCCACCAGCAGACAGGCCAACACCGGGGAGCTGTTTTTT
J: TRBJ2-2; size: .; V: TRBV19; D: TRBD2; CDR3: CASSIYGRDTGELFF; DNA: TGTGCCAGTAGTATTTACGGGAGGGACACCGGGGAGCTGTTTTTT